Here is one TCR beta chain with its context. CDR1 and CDR2 from the germline V gene are SEHNR and FQNEAQ (reference sequence). This CDR3 has 14 residues. Trimming shortened V by 1 base and J by 8 bases, and 14 bases separated the two germline ends. This entry comes from a study of T-cell reconstitution after alpha-beta-depleted transplantation in children. A TCRbeta library incorporating unique molecular identifiers was prepared. TCRdb itself ran the PCR reads through MiXCR, one entry per CDR3 protein. The sample has a few hundred thousand distinct CDR3 sequences; under 15% are singletons. Here the sequenced sample was PBMCs from the stem cell graft donor, taken from the stem cell graft. The sequence came from a human donor who donated a stem cell graft to a child with combined immunodeficiency. The chain carries TRBV7-9 and TRBJ1-1; no definite D call. The CDR3: CASSLVSLRPEAFF. The CDR3 DNA reads TGTGCCAGCAGCTTAGTATCCTTGCGCCCCGAAGCTTTCTTT.